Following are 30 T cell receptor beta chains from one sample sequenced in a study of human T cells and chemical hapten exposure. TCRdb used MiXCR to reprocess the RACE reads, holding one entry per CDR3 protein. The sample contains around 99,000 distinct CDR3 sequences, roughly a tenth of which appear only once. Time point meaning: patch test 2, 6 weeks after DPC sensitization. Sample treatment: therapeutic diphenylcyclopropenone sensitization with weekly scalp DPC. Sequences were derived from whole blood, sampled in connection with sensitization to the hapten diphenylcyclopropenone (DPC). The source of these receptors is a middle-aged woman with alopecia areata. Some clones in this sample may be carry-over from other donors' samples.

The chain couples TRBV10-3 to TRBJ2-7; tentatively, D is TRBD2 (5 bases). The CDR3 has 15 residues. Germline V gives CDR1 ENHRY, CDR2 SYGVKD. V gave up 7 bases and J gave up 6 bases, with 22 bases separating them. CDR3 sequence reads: CAITTPGITGVEQYF. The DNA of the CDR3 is TGTGCCATCACAACCCCGGGGATAACCGGGGTCGAGCAGTACTTC.

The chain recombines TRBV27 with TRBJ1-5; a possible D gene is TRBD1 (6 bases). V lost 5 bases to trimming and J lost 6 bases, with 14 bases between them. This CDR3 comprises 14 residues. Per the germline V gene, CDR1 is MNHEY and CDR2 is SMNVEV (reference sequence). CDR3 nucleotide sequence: TGTGCCAGCAGTATGGGGGGCGGGTTTCAGCCCCAGCATTTT. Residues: CASSMGGGFQPQHF.

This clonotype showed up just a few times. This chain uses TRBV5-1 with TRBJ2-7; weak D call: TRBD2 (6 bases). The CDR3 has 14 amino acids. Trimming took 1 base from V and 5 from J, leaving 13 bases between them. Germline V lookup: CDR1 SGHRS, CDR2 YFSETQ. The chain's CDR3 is CASSLSVGEDEQYF. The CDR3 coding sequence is TGCGCCAGCAGCTTGTCTGTTGGGGAGGACGAGCAGTACTTC.

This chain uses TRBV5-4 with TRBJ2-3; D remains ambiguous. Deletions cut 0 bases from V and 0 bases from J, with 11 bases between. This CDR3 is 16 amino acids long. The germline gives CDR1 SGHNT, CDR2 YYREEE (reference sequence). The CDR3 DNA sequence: TGTGCCAGCAGCTTGGAAGGCGGTTATAGCACAGATACGCAGTATTTT. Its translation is CASSLEGGYSTDTQYF.

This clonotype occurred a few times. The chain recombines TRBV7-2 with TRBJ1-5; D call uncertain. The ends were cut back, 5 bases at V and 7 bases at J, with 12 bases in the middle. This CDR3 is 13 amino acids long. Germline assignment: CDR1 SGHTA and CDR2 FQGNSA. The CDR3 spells CASSVRGQQPQHF. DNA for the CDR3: TGTGCCAGCAGCGTACGAGGGCAGCAGCCCCAGCATTTT.

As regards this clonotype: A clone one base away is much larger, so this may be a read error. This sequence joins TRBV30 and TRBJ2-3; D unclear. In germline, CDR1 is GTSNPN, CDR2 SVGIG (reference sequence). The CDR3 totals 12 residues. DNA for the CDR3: TGTGCCAGGAGTGTGCCCACAGATACGCAGTATTTT. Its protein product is CARSVPTDTQYF.

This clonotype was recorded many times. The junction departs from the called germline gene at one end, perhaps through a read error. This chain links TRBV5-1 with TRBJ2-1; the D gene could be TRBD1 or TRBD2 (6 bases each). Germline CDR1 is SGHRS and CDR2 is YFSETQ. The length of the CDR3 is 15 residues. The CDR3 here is CASSQGGNSHNEQFF. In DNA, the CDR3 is TGCGCCAGCAGCCAAGGGGGGAACTCCCACAATGAGCAGTTCTTC.

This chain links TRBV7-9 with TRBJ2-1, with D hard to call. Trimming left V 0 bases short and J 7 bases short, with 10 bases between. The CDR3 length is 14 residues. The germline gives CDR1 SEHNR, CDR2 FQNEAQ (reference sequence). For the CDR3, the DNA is TGTGCCAGCAGCTTAGCAGGGCTTAGGAATGAGCAGTTCTTC. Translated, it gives CASSLAGLRNEQFF.

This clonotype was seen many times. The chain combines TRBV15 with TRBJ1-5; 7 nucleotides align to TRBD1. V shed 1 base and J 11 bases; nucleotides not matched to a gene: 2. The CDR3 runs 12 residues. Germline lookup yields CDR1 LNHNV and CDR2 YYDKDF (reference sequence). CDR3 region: CATSRARGAQHF. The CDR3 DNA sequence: TGTGCCACCAGCAGAGCCAGGGGGGCCCAGCATTTT. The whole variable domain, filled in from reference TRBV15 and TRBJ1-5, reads DAMVIQNPRYQVTQFGKPVTLSCSQTLNHNVMYWYQQKSSQAPKLLFHYYDKDFNNEADTPDNFQSRRPNTSFCFLDIRSPGLGDTAMYLCATSRARGAQHFGDGTRLSIL.

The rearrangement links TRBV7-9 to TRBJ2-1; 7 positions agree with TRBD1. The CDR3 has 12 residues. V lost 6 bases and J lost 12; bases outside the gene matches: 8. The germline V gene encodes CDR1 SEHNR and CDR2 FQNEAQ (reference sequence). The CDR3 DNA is TGTGCCAGCAGTCAGGGGGTATGGTGGCAGTTCTTC. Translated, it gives CASSQGVWWQFF.

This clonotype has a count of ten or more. CDR3 amino acids: CASSPGGRGRSPLHF. In nucleotides, the CDR3 is TGTGCCAGCAGTCCAGGGGGGAGGGGGCGTTCACCCCTCCACTTT. The chain uses TRBV12-3 or TRBV12-4 and TRBJ1-6; 7 nucleotides line up with TRBD1. The length of the CDR3 is 15 residues. V trimming: 5 bases; J trimming: 9 bases; junction bases outside the gene matches: 10.

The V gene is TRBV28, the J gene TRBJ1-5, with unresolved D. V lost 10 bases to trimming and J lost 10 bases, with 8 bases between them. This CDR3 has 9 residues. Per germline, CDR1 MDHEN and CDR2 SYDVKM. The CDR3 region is CATAPPQHF. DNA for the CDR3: TGTGCCACCGCCCCCCCCCAGCATTTT.

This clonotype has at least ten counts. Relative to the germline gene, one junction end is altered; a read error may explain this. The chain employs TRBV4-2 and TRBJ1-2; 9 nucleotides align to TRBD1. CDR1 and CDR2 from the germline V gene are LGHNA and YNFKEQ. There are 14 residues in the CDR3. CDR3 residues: CASTQVRDRDGYTF. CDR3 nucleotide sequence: TGTGCCAGCACCCAAGTGAGGGACAGGGATGGCTACACCTTC.

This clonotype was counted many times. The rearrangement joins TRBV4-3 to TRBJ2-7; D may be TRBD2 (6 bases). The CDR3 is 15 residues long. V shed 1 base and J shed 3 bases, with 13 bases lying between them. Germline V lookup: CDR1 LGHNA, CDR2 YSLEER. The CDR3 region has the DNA TGCGCCAGCAGCCAAGGACTAGTGCCCGTCTACGAGCAGTACTTC. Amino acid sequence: CASSQGLVPVYEQYF.

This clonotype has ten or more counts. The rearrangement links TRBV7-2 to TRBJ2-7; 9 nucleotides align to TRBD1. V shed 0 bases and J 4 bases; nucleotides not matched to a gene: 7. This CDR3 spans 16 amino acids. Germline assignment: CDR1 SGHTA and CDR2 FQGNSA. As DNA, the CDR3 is TGTGCCAGCAGCTTAGCGCTGGGGACAGGGTGGTACGAGCAGTACTTC. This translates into CASSLALGTGWYEQYF.

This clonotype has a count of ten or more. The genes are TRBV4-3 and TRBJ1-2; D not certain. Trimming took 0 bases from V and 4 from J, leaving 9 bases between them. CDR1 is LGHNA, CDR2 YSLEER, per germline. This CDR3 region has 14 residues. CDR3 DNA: TGCGCCAGCAGCCAAGATTTAGTATTCTATGGCTACACCTTC. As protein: CASSQDLVFYGYTF.

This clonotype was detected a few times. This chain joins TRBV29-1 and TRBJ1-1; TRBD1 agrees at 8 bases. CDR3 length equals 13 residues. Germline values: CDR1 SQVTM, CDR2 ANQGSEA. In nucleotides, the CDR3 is TGCAGTGGCCGGGGACAGGAGAACACTGAAGCTTTCTTT. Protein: CSGRGQENTEAFF. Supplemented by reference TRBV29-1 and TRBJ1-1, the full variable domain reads SAVISQKPSRDICQRGTSLTIQCQVDSQVTMMFWYRQQPGQSLTLIATANQGSEATYESGFVIDKFPISRPNLTFSTLTVSNMSPEDSSIYLCSGRGQENTEAFFGQGTRLTVV.

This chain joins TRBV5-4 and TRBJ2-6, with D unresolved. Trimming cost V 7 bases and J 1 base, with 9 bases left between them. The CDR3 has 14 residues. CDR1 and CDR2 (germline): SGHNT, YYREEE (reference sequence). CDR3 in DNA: TGTGCCAGCCGCTGGCAGTCTGGGGCCAACGTCCTGACTTTC. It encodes CASRWQSGANVLTF.

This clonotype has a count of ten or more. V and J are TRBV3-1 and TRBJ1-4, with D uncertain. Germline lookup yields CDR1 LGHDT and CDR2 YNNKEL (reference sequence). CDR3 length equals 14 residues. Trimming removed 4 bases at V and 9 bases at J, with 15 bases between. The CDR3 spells CASSRAASRKKLFF. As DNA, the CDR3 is TGTGCCAGCAGCCGGGCCGCATCTCGGAAAAAACTGTTTTTT.

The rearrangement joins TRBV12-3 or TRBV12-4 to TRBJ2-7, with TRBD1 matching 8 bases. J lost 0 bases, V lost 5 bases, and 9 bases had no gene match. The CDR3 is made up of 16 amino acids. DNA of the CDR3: TGTGCCAGCAGTATCCAGACAGGGGCGCGCTCCTACGAGCAGTACTTC. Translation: CASSIQTGARSYEQYF.

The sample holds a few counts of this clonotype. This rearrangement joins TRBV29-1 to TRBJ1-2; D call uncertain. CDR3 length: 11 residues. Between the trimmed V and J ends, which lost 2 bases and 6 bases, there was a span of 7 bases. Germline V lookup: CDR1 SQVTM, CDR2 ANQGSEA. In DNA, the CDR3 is TGCAGCGTTGAAATCCGGGATGGCTACACCTTC. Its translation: CSVEIRDGYTF.

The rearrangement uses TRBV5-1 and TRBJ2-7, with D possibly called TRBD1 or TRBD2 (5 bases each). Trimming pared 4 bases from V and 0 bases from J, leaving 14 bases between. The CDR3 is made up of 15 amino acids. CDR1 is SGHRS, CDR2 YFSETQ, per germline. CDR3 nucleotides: TGCGCCAGCAGCGGAACTAGGGGAAGCTCCTACGAGCAGTACTTC. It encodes CASSGTRGSSYEQYF.

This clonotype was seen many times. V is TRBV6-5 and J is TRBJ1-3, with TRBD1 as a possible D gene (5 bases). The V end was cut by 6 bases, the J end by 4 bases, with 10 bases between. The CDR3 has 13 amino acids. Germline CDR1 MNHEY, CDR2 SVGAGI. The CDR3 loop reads CASRAGPGNTIYF. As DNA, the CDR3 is TGTGCCAGCAGGGCAGGGCCCGGAAACACCATATATTTT.

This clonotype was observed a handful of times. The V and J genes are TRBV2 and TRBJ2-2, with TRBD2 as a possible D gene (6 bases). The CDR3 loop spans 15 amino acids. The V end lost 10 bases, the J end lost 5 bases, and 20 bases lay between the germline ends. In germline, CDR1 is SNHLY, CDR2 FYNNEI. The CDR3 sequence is CATTGVRRGTGELFF. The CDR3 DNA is TGTGCCACTACAGGAGTCAGGAGGGGAACCGGGGAGCTGTTTTTT.

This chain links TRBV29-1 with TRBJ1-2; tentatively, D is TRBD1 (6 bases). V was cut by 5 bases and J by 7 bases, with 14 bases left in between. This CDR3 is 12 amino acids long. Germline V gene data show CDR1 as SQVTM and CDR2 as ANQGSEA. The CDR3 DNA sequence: TGCAGCGTTTCTCAGGGGATCTCTGGCTACACCTTC. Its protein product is CSVSQGISGYTF.

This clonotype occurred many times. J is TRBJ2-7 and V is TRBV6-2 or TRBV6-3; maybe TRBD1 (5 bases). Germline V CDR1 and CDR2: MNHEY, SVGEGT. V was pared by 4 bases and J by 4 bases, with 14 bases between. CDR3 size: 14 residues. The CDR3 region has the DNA TGTGCCAGCAGTTGGTCAGGACAAGGTTACGAGCAGTACTTC. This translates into CASSWSGQGYEQYF.

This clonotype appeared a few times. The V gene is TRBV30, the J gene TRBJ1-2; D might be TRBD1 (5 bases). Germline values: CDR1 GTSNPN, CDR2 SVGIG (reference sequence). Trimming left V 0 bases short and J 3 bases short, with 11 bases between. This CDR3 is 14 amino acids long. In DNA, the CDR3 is TGTGCCTGGAGTGTGAGGGGAGGGGACTATGGCTACACCTTC. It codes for CAWSVRGGDYGYTF.

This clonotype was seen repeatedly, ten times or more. CDR3 nucleotide sequence: TGTGCCAGCAGTTGGGGACAGTTTTATGGCTACACCTTC. Translated: CASSWGQFYGYTF. V is TRBV12-3 or TRBV12-4 and J is TRBJ1-2, with TRBD1 matching over 7 bases. Germline trimming cut 4 bases from V and 5 bases from J; bases unmatched to any gene: 4. This CDR3 has 13 amino acids.

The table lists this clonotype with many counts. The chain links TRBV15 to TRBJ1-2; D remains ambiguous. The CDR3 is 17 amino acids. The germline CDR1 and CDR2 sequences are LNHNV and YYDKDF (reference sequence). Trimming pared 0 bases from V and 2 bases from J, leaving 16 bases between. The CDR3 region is CATSRDLGRGINYGYTF. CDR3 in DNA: TGTGCCACCAGCAGAGATCTGGGGAGAGGGATAAACTATGGCTACACCTTC.

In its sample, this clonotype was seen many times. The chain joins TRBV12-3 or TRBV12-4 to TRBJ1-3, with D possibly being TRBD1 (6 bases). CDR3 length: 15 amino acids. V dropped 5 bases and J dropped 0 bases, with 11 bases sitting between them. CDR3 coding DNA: TGTGCCAGCAGTCCTGGACAGCTCTCTGGAAACACCATATATTTT. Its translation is CASSPGQLSGNTIYF.